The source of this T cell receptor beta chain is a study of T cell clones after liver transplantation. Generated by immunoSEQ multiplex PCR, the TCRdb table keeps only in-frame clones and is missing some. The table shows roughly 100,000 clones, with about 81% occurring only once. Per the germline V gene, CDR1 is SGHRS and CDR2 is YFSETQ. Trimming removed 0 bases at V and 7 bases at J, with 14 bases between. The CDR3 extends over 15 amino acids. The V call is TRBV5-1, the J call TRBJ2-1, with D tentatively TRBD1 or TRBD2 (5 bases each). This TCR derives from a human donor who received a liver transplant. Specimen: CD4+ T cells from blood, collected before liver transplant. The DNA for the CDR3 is TGCGCCAGCAGCTTGGAGGCAGGGAGAGGGAATGAGCAGTTCTTC. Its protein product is CASSLEAGRGNEQFF.